These 7 T cell receptor beta chains were all obtained from the same sample, sequenced in a study of shared clonotypes between healthy human individuals. Profiling relied on immunoSEQ multiplex PCR, and the TCRdb table lists in-frame clones only, not all of them. The sample records 2 million to 3 million clones, 80% to 95% being singletons. The sequencing sample was made of naive CD4+ T cells from PBMCs. Subset described: CD45RA+ positively selected. All receptors derive from a man aged 18-30 years in good health. Some clones in this sample may be carry-over from other donors' samples.

This clone turned up a few times. This specimen includes other DNA sequences encoding the same CDR3. The V gene is TRBV28, the J gene TRBJ1-1, with D hard to call. The germline V gene encodes CDR1 MDHEN and CDR2 SYDVKM. Trimming left V 3 bases short and J 3 bases short, with 5 bases between. The CDR3 loop spans 12 amino acids. CDR3 protein: CASSLRYTEAFF. CDR3 sequence (DNA): TGTGCCAGCAGTTTGAGATACACTGAAGCTTTCTTT.

Notes on this clone: The same CDR3 arises from other DNA sequences in this sample as well. V and J are TRBV18 and TRBJ2-7; 11 bases fit TRBD2. This CDR3 is 15 amino acids long. V shed 2 bases, J shed 0 bases, and the junction held 0 bases outside the gene matches. Germline CDR1 and CDR2: KGHSH and LQKENI. DNA for the CDR3: TGTGCCAGCTCACCAGGACTAGCGGGCTCCTACGAGCAGTACTTC. It specifies CASSPGLAGSYEQYF.

For this clone: Other DNA sequences of this sample code for an identical CDR3. This chain joins TRBV5-1 and TRBJ2-1; no firm D call. Germline V gene lookup returns CDR1 SGHRS and CDR2 YFSETQ. Between the trimmed V and J ends, which lost 0 bases and 4 bases, there was a span of 5 bases. There are 13 residues in the CDR3. The CDR3 loop is CASSLETYNEQFF. The CDR3 nucleotides are TGCGCCAGCAGCTTGGAGACTTACAATGAGCAGTTCTTC.

V usage is TRBV18 and J usage is TRBJ1-1; unclear D gene. The CDR3 totals 15 residues. Trimming pared 2 bases from V and 3 bases from J, leaving 13 bases between. Germline values: CDR1 KGHSH, CDR2 LQKENI. CDR3 DNA: TGTGCCAGCTCACCAGGGGTAGTAGGATACACTGAAGCTTTCTTT. Residues: CASSPGVVGYTEAFF.

The genes are TRBV5-6 and TRBJ2-5, with 16 bases fitting TRBD2. Trimming removed 3 bases from V and 7 bases from J; junction bases left unmatched: 6. Germline V CDR1 and CDR2: SGHDT, YYEEEE. CDR3 length: 16 amino acids. The CDR3 coding sequence is TGTGCCAGCAGCTGGGGACTAGCGGGAGGGCCCGGGACCCAGTACTTC. Translating gives CASSWGLAGGPGTQYF.

The chain recombines TRBV29-1 with TRBJ2-5; tentatively, D is TRBD2 (5 bases). Matching the DNA end better, TRBJ2-7 makes the J call doubtful. The V gene's germline CDR1 is SQVTM and CDR2 ANQGSEA. CDR3 length: 15 residues. The CDR3 here is CSVVGDYRASYEQYF. DNA for the CDR3: TGCAGCGTTGTCGGCGACTACAGAGCCTCCTACGAGCAGTACTTC.

The chain has TRBV11-1 and TRBJ2-2; D unresolved. The ends were cut back, 4 bases at V and 0 bases at J, with 6 bases in the middle. The CDR3 runs to 14 residues. The germline gives CDR1 SGHAT, CDR2 FQDESV (reference sequence). The CDR3 nucleotides are TGTGCCAGCAGCTCGGAACCGAACACCGGGGAGCTGTTTTTT. It yields the protein CASSSEPNTGELFF. Filled out from reference TRBV11-1 and TRBJ2-2, the complete variable domain reads EAEVAQSPRYKITEKSQAVAFWCDPISGHATLYWYRQILGQGPELLVQFQDESVVDDSQLPKDRFSAERLKGVDSTLKIQPAELGDSAMYLCASSSEPNTGELFFGEGSRLTVL.